The clone carrying this T cell receptor beta chain has a handful of counts. No antigen is known for it. The Oncomine TCR Beta short-read assay was applied to DNA of cultured CD4+ T cells. TCRdb itself ran the PCR reads through MiXCR, one entry per CDR3 protein. The sample includes just over 8,500 distinct CDR3 sequences, roughly 48% of them seen just once. Treatment indicated: 10-day PBMC culture with coronavirus spike peptide pools or control peptides (ViraFEST assay). The unexposed donor gave CD4+ T cells before the COVID-19 pandemic (2011-2018). This entry belongs to a study of vaccination and CD4 T cells after COVID-19. The germline V and J ends were trimmed by 6 bases and 4 bases, with 20 bases remaining between them. Germline loops: CDR1 MNHEY, CDR2 SMNVEV (reference sequence). CDR3 size: 16 residues.

The specimen sequenced was CD4+ T cells from blood, cultured in vitro. The TCR sequence derives from a human donor in good health. This sequence joins TRBV27 and TRBJ2-3; tentative D call: TRBD1 (5 bases). CDR3 nucleotides: TGTGCCAGCAGACTGTGGGGCTCCGTCCGCGCAGATACGCAGTATTTT. This encodes CASRLWGSVRADTQYF.